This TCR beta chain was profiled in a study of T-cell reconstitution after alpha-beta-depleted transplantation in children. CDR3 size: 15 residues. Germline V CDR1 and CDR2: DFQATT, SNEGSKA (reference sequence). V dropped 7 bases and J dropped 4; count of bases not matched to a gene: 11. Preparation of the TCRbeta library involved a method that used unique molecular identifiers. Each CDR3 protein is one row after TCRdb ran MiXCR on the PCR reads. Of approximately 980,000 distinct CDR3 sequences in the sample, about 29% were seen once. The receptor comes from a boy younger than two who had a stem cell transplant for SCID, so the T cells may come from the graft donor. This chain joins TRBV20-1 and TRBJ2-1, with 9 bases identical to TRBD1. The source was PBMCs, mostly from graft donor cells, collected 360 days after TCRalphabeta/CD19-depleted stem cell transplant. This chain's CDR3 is CSVRTGTGTYNEQFF. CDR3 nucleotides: TGCAGTGTTCGAACCGGGACAGGGACATACAATGAGCAGTTCTTC.